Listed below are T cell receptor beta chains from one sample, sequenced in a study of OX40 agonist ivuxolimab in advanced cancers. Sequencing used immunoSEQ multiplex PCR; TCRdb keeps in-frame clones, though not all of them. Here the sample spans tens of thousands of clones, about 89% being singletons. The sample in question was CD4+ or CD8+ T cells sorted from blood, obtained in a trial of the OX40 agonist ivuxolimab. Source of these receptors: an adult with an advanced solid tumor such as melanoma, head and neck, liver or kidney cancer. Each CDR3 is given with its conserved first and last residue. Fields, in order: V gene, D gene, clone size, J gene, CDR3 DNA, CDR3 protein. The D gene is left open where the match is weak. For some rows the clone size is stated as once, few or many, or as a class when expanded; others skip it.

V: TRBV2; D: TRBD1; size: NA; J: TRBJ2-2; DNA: TGTGCCAGCAGATTCCGGACAGGGACCACCGGGGAGCTGTTTTTT; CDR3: CASRFRTGTTGELFF
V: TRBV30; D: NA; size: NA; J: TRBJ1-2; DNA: TGTGCCTGGGCGGGGGCTAACTATGGCTACACCTTC; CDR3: CAWAGANYGYTF
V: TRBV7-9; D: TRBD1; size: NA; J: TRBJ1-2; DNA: TGTGCCAGCAGCTTAGTAGGGGACAGGGTTGGCTACACCTTC; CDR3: CASSLVGDRVGYTF
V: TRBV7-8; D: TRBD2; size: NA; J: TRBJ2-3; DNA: TGTGCCAGCAGCTTAGGGACTAGTCCAGATACGCAGTATTTT; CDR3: CASSLGTSPDTQYF
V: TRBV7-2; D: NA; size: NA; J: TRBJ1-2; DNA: TGTGCCAGCAGCGATACCCCAGGGAACTATGGCTACACCTTC; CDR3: CASSDTPGNYGYTF
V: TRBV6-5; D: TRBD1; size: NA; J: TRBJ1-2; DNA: TGTGCCAGCAGAAAGACAGGGGCGGTCTATGGCTACACCTTC; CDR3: CASRKTGAVYGYTF
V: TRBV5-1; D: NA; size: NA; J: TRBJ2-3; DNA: TGCGCCAGCAGCCTGTCGTACACAGATACGCAGTATTTT; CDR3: CASSLSYTDTQYF
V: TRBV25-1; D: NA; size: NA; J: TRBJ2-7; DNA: TGTGCCAGCAGTGAACGGGGGAGGACCTACGAGCAGTACTTC; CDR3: CASSERGRTYEQYF
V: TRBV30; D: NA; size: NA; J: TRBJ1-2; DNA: TGTGCCTGGAGTCTAGACAGGAATACATATGGCTACACCTTC; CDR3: CAWSLDRNTYGYTF
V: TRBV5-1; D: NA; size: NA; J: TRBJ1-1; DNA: TGCGCCAGCAGTTCCCTCCGGAACACTGAAGCTTTCTTT; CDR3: CASSSLRNTEAFF
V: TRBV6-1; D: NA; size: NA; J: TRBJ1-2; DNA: TGTGCCAGCAGTGAAACAACCAACTATGGCTACACCTTC; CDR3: CASSETTNYGYTF
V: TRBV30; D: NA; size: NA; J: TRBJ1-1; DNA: TGTGCCTGGAGGCCCGAGGGGGGCAGGTGGGCTTTCTTT; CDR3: CAWRPEGGRWAFF
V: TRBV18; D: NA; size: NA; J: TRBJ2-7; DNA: TGTGCCAGCTCACCCTCCCCAATAGTCTACGAGCAGTACTTC; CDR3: CASSPSPIVYEQYF
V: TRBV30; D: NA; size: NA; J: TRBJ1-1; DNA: TGTGCCTGGACTGCGGGGCAGTGGGACACTGAAGCTTTCTTT; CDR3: CAWTAGQWDTEAFF
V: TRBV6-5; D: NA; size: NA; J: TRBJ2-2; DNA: TGTGCCAGCACCCCCGGGACGCTGGCCGGGGAGCTGTTTTTT; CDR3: CASTPGTLAGELFF
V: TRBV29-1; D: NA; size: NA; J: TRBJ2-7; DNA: TGCAGCGTTGGGTACGGCTACGAGCAGTACTTC; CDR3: CSVGYGYEQYF
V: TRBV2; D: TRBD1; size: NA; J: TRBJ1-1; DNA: TGTGCCAGCAGTCGAACAGGGGGCAACACTGAAGCTTTCTTT; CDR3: CASSRTGGNTEAFF
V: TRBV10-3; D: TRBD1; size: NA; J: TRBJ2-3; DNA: TGTGCCATCAGCGTACAGGGGGCCGCTAGCACAGATACGCAGTATTTT; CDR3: CAISVQGAASTDTQYF
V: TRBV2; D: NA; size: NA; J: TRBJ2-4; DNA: TGTGCCAGCAGTAAGGGGATGGACAGTCTCGGGAAAAACATTCAGTACTTC; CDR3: CASSKGMDSLGKNIQYF
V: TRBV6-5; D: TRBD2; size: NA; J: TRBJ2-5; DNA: TGTGCCAGCAGCTTAAGCGGGAGTCGGTATGAGACCCAGTACTTC; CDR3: CASSLSGSRYETQYF
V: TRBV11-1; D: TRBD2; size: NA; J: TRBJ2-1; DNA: TGTGCCAGCAGCTTAGATGCTTCCGGGAGGAATGAGCAGTTCTTC; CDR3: CASSLDASGRNEQFF
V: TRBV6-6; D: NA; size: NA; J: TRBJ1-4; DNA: TGTGCCAGCAGTTACGCCGGGTTAGGAGATGAAAAACTGTTTTTT; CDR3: CASSYAGLGDEKLFF
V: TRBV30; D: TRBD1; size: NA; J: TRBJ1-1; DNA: TGTGCCTGGGACAGGGGGCCTATCACTGAAGCTTTCTTT; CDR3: CAWDRGPITEAFF
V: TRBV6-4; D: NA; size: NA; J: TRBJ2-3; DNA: TGTGCCAGCAGCCCTGAAGGTTACGCAGATACGCAGTATTTT; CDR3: CASSPEGYADTQYF
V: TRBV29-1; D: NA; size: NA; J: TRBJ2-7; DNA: TGCAGCGTTGGAGGGGACTACGAGCAGTACTTC; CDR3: CSVGGDYEQYF
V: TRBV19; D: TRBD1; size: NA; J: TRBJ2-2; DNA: TGTGCCAGTAGTATATCAGGGGGCTACACCGGGGAGCTGTTTTTT; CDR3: CASSISGGYTGELFF
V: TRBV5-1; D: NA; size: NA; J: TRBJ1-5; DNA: TGCGCCAGCAGACGGGGGTTTGACAGTGATAGCAATCAGCCCCAGCATTTT; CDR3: CASRRGFDSDSNQPQHF
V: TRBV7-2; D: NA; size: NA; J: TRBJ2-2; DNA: TGTGCCAGCAGCCCCCAAGTTCGGGAGCTGTTTTTT; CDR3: CASSPQVRELFF
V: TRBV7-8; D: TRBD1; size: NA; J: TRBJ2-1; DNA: TGTGCCAGCATCGACAGGGAAGGGGGCAATGAGCAGTTCTTC; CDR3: CASIDREGGNEQFF
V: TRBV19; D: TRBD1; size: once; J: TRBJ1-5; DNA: TGTGCCAGTACCCGGACAGGGACAGACTATAGCAATCAGCCCCAGCATTTT; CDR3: CASTRTGTDYSNQPQHF